The 7 T cell receptor beta chains below were found in one sample sequenced in a study of T cells in Graves' hyperthyroidism and ophthalmopathy. RNA transcripts served as the template for amplifying TCR beta CDR3 regions. TCR CDR3 underwent first-round RT-PCR with the HTBI primer set. TCRdb itself ran the multiplex PCR reads through MiXCR, one entry per CDR3 protein. The sample includes roughly 740,000 distinct CDR3 sequences, over 15% of them seen just once. The sequencing input was blood. These receptors were obtained from a man aged 18 to 30 with Graves' hyperthyroidism.

The chain has TRBV14 and TRBJ1-1; D perhaps matches TRBD1 (5 bases). CDR1 SGHDN and CDR2 FVKESK come from the germline V gene. Trimming shortened V by 0 bases and J by 0 bases, and 8 bases separated the two germline ends. The CDR3 is 15 residues long. The DNA of the CDR3 is TGTGCCAGCAGCCAAGAAGAGGGGATGAACACTGAAGCTTTCTTT. It translates to CASSQEEGMNTEAFF.

Many counts were recorded for this clonotype. In DNA, the CDR3 is TGTGCCACCAGCATCTCTCCTAGCGGGGGTTACAATGAGCAGTTCTTC. Its translation: CATSISPSGGYNEQFF. The chain carries TRBV15 and TRBJ2-1, with TRBD2 identical over 10 bases. The CDR3 sequence is 16 residues long. V shed 4 bases, J shed 4 bases, and the junction held 7 bases outside the gene matches. Per germline, CDR1 LNHNV and CDR2 YYDKDF (reference sequence).

Many counts were recorded for this clonotype. The J gene is TRBJ2-7, the V gene TRBV10-3; D call uncertain. The CDR3 loop spans 14 amino acids. The V and J ends lost 3 bases and 2 bases respectively, with 11 bases between them. Germline assignment: CDR1 ENHRY and CDR2 SYGVKD. Here the CDR3 reads CAISDTDTTYEQYF. The CDR3 region has the DNA TGTGCCATCAGTGATACCGACACCACCTACGAGCAGTACTTC.

This chain connects TRBV5-6 to TRBJ2-1; tentatively, D is TRBD1 (5 bases). V lost 3 bases and J lost 7, with 8 bases in between. Germline V lookup: CDR1 SGHDT, CDR2 YYEEEE. The CDR3 length is 12 residues. CDR3 sequence: CASSWGENEQFF. DNA for the CDR3: TGTGCCAGCAGCTGGGGCGAAAATGAGCAGTTCTTC.

This clonotype was detected many times. V usage is TRBV3-1 and J usage is TRBJ2-1; a possible D gene is TRBD1 (6 bases). With 8 bases removed from V and 4 bases from J, the gap between germline ends came to 12 bases. Germline V gives CDR1 LGHDT, CDR2 YNNKEL (reference sequence). This CDR3 region has 13 residues. The CDR3 here is CASQGWPYNEQFF. CDR3 bases: TGTGCCAGCCAGGGGTGGCCTTACAATGAGCAGTTCTTC.

This clonotype was seen ten or more times. This chain connects TRBV12-5 to TRBJ2-7, with TRBD1 matching over 7 bases. Trimming took 1 base from V and 0 from J; bases not matched to a gene: 3. There are 15 residues in the CDR3. Per the germline V gene, CDR1 is LGHNT and CDR2 is FRNRAP. The chain's CDR3 is CASGLAGQFSYEQYF. Here the CDR3 DNA reads TGTGCTAGTGGTTTGGCGGGACAGTTCTCCTACGAGCAGTACTTC.

In regard to this clonotype: A single base separates this from a much larger clone, so it may be a read error. Since no conserved phenylalanine or tryptophan closes the CDR3, a read error is the likely cause. The J gene is TRBJ2-3, the V gene TRBV11-2, with a weak D call TRBD1 (5 bases). From germline, CDR1 is SGHAT and CDR2 FQNNGV. Trimming took off 5 bases at V and 0 bases at J, with 12 bases between the two ends. The length of the CDR3 is 15 residues. The CDR3 sequence is CASSQGVSSTDTQYS. Here the CDR3 DNA reads TGTGCCAGCAGCCAGGGCGTTTCTAGCACAGATACGCAGTATTCT.